This TCR beta chain derives from a study of monozygotic twins with cystic fibrosis. Profiling relied on immunoSEQ multiplex PCR, and the TCRdb table lists in-frame clones only, not all of them. The data contain about 36,000 clones, approximately 84% of them seen just once; the ten biggest clones take up roughly 1.5%. Study observations and caveats: In 13 of 16 pairs, V gene usage was closest to the co-twin's. Low clonality (median roughly 0.0099) suggested a mostly naive repertoire. Unrelated CF individuals shared fewer identical clonotypes than monozygotic CF twins.

The V gene lost 2 bases and the J gene lost 4 bases, with 11 bases spanning the gap. This CDR3 has 14 amino acids. Germline CDR1 and CDR2: SGHTA and FQGTGA. A note on this clone: Its antigen is still unknown.

This TCR derives from a girl aged 2 to 9 with cystic fibrosis. The rearrangement uses TRBV7-3 and TRBJ1-1, with D hard to call. Sequenced input: blood. This chain's CDR3 is CASSLQPGLTEAFF. In DNA, the CDR3 is TGTGCCAGCAGCTTACAACCCGGTCTCACTGAAGCTTTCTTT. The whole variable domain, filled in from reference TRBV7-3 and TRBJ1-1, reads GAGVSQTPSNKVTEKGKYVELRCDPISGHTALYWYRQSLGQGPEFLIYFQGTGAADDSGLPNDRFFAVRPEGSVSTLKIQRTERGDSAVYLCASSLQPGLTEAFFGQGTRLTVV.